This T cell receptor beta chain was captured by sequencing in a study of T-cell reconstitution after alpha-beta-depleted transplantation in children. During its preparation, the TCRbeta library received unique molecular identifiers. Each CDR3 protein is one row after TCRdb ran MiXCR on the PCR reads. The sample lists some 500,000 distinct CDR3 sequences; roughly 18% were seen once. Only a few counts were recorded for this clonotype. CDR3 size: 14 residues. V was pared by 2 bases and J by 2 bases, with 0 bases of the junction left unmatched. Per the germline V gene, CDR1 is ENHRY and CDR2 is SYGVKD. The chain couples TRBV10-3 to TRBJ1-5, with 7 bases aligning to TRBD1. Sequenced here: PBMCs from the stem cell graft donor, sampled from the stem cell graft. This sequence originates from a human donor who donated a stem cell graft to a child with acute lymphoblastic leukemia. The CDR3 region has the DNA TGTGCCATCAGTGAGGGACAGGGCAATCAGCCCCAGCATTTT. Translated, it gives CAISEGQGNQPQHF.